The sequence of this T cell receptor beta chain was determined in a study of early T cells in non-severe SARS-CoV-2 infection. Study details: Chains were unpaired, as sequencing was done on bulk RNA from unsorted whole blood. The study's findings and limits: Anti-spike CD8 specificities were favored by VDJdb matching, whose results missed private and CD4 specificities.

Researchers tagged individual cDNA molecules with unique molecular identifiers. TCRdb itself ran the 5' RACE reads through MiXCR, one entry per CDR3 protein. The sample lists tens of thousands of distinct CDR3 sequences; 9.3% were seen once. The V end lost 5 bases, the J end lost 11 bases, and 12 bases lay between the germline ends. Per germline, CDR1 SGHTA and CDR2 FQGNSA. CDR3 size: 11 residues. As to this clonotype: Its antigen is not identified.

The sequencing input was whole blood. The chain carries TRBV7-2 and TRBJ1-1; the D is unclear. This receptor was taken from an adult who was a healthcare worker with PCR-confirmed SARS-CoV-2 infection or an uninfected control (not recorded which). DNA of the CDR3: TGTGCCAGCAGCAGTAGCAGGCGGGCTTTCTTT. This codes for CASSSSRRAFF.